Below, 23 T cell receptor beta chains from the same sample are listed, as sequenced in a study of T cells after yellow fever vaccination. In TCRdb, the 5' RACE reads were re-called with MiXCR into one record per CDR3 protein. The sample includes 500,000 to 700,000 distinct CDR3 sequences, about 19% of them seen just once. The material sequenced was PBMCs, taken 15 days after the yellow fever booster vaccination. The receptors come from a young man who received the YFV17D yellow fever vaccine.

This clonotype appeared a few times. The chain recombines TRBV19 with TRBJ2-1; TRBD2 agrees at 8 bases. J lost 6 bases, V lost 7 bases, and 8 bases had no gene match. CDR1 and CDR2 (germline): LNHDA, SQIVND (reference sequence). This CDR3 is built from 14 residues. The CDR3 nucleotides are TGTGCCAGTAATAGCGGGACTATCATCAATGAGCAGTTCTTC. This codes for CASNSGTIINEQFF.

This clonotype has just a few counts. This rearrangement joins TRBV7-8 to TRBJ2-3; perhaps D is TRBD1 or TRBD2 (6 bases each). The V and J ends lost 2 bases and 5 bases respectively, with 8 bases between them. This CDR3 has 13 amino acids. The germline V gene has CDR1 SGHVS and CDR2 FQNEAQ. The CDR3 bases are TGTGCCAGCAGCTTACGGGGGCTAGATACGCAGTATTTT. It encodes CASSLRGLDTQYF.

In this sample, this clonotype turned up a few times. The chain recombines TRBV27 with TRBJ2-4; 9 bases line up with TRBD2. Per the germline V gene, CDR1 is MNHEY and CDR2 is SMNVEV (reference sequence). V dropped 5 bases and J dropped 0; count of bases not matched to a gene: 14. The CDR3 is 19 residues long. The CDR3, as DNA: TGTGCCAGCAGTCTATTTAGCGGGAGTCGTGGGCTAGCCAAAAACATTCAGTACTTC. Translated, it gives CASSLFSGSRGLAKNIQYF.

V gene TRBV6-1 combines with J gene TRBJ2-2; D possibly corresponds to TRBD2 (5 bases). The CDR3 contains 14 residues. The germline V gene encodes CDR1 MNHNS and CDR2 SASEGT. Trimming stripped 7 bases from V and 4 bases from J, with 13 bases between. CDR3 sequence (DNA): TGTGCCAGCAATGTGGGAGAGGCCACCGGGGAGCTGTTTTTT. This translates into CASNVGEATGELFF.

The genes are TRBV25-1 and TRBJ1-4; D not certain. CDR3 length equals 14 residues. V was clipped by 0 bases and J by 8 bases, with 10 bases between them. Germline loops: CDR1 MGHDK, CDR2 SYGVNS. The CDR3 spells CASSEYIAGEKLFF. The CDR3 DNA is TGTGCCAGCAGTGAATACATTGCCGGGGAAAAACTGTTTTTT.

This clonotype was detected a few times. This rearrangement joins TRBV7-3 to TRBJ2-7; no clear D. The CDR3 has 14 amino acids. The V and J ends lost 6 bases and 3 bases respectively, with 15 bases between them. Germline V gene data show CDR1 as SGHTA and CDR2 as FQGTGA. In DNA, the CDR3 is TGTGCCAGCAGTCCCTCCCCTTCGAGCTACGAGCAGTACTTC. Protein product: CASSPSPSSYEQYF.

Only a few counts were recorded for this clonotype. The chain joins TRBV5-1 to TRBJ2-3; 10 bases map to TRBD2. The V and J ends lost 4 bases and 2 bases, in that order; junction bases with no gene match: 4. The length of the CDR3 is 15 residues. CDR1 SGHRS and CDR2 YFSETQ come from the germline V gene. The CDR3 DNA sequence: TGCGCCAGCAGCCTCGGACTAGCGGTCACAGATACGCAGTATTTT. Its translation: CASSLGLAVTDTQYF.

The chain joins TRBV20-1 to TRBJ2-1, with 11 bases identical to TRBD2. Germline V lookup: CDR1 DFQATT, CDR2 SNEGSKA (reference sequence). The length of the CDR3 is 14 residues. J gave up 5 bases and V 5 bases, and 5 bases lay outside the gene matches. The CDR3 region has the DNA TGCAGTGCTTTGCTAGCGGGAGGTAACAATGAGCAGTTCTTC. Protein product: CSALLAGGNNEQFF.

The chain uses TRBV6-5 and TRBJ2-3; 7 bases fit TRBD1. CDR3 size: 16 residues. Per germline, CDR1 MNHEY and CDR2 SVGAGI. V shed 4 bases and J 4 bases; nucleotides not matched to a gene: 11. In DNA form, the CDR3 reads TGTGCCAGCAGTTGGCGGACAGGTTTGATTCCAGATACGCAGTATTTT. Translated: CASSWRTGLIPDTQYF.

The chain couples TRBV28 to TRBJ2-5; D may match TRBD1 or TRBD2 (5 bases each). The CDR3 is 11 amino acids. CDR1 and CDR2 (germline): MDHEN, SYDVKM. V gave up 1 base and J gave up 9 bases, with 6 bases separating them. This chain's CDR3 is CASSLLGAQYF. The CDR3 DNA follows: TGTGCCAGCAGTTTATTGGGGGCCCAGTACTTC.

CDR3 residues: CASSRRDRSSYNEQFF. CDR3 coding DNA: TGTGCCAGCTCACGCCGGGACAGGAGCTCCTACAATGAGCAGTTCTTC. The genes are TRBV18 and TRBJ2-1; 8 positions match TRBD1. Trimming removed 4 bases from V and 0 bases from J; junction bases left unmatched: 5. The germline V gene has CDR1 KGHSH and CDR2 LQKENI. This CDR3 has 16 amino acids.

The table lists this clonotype with a few counts. V is TRBV30 and J is TRBJ2-1, with a weak D call TRBD2 (6 bases). Germline CDR1 reads GTSNPN; CDR2 reads SVGIG (reference sequence). The CDR3 loop spans 14 amino acids. Deletions cut 4 bases from V and 7 bases from J, with 17 bases between. The CDR3 DNA reads as TGTGCCTGGATTAGCGGACCAACTCGGAATGAGCAGTTCTTC. Encoded protein: CAWISGPTRNEQFF.

This clonotype has a handful of counts. This chain uses TRBV6-1 with TRBJ2-7; no reliable D call. The germline V gene encodes CDR1 MNHNS and CDR2 SASEGT. Trimming shortened V by 0 bases and J by 7 bases, and 10 bases separated the two germline ends. This CDR3 has 13 amino acids. CDR3 DNA: TGTGCCAGCAGTGAAGCGGTTTTCGGAGAGCAGTACTTC. This codes for CASSEAVFGEQYF.

The chain is built from TRBV18 and TRBJ2-3, with 13 bases matching TRBD2. V was clipped by 8 bases and J by 3 bases; unmatched bases: 5. The germline V gene has CDR1 KGHSH and CDR2 LQKENI. The CDR3 runs to 15 residues. CDR3 sequence (DNA): TGTGCCAGCACCCAGGGACTAGCGGGGACAGATACGCAGTATTTT. This gives the protein CASTQGLAGTDTQYF.

This clonotype was detected a few times. The genes are TRBV7-2 and TRBJ2-1, with 9 bases identical to TRBD2. The CDR3 runs 17 residues. The V gene's germline CDR1 is SGHTA and CDR2 FQGNSA. J lost 9 bases, V lost 1 base, and 13 bases had no gene match. CDR3 residues: CASSLGGSGSVSGEQFF. CDR3 nucleotide sequence: TGTGCCAGCAGCTTAGGTGGTAGCGGGAGCGTTAGTGGTGAGCAGTTCTTC.

This clonotype was seen a few times. The genes are TRBV7-2 and TRBJ2-7; 10 nucleotides align to TRBD2. The CDR3 is 15 amino acids. Germline CDR1 and CDR2: SGHTA and FQGNSA. V was pared by 2 bases and J by 9 bases, with 10 bases of the junction left unmatched. CDR3 in amino acids: CASSLMLAGELGQYF. For the CDR3, the DNA is TGTGCCAGCAGCTTAATGCTAGCGGGAGAGTTGGGGCAGTACTTC.

This clonotype has more than one count but fewer than ten. This chain connects TRBV7-8 to TRBJ2-7, with D possibly matching TRBD2 (5 bases). The CDR3 is 15 amino acids. Germline values: CDR1 SGHVS, CDR2 FQNEAQ. V lost 5 bases, J lost 2 bases, and 16 bases lay in between. The CDR3 bases are TGTGCCAGCAGCCCATGGGGAGCAGGAGCCTACGAGCAGTACTTC. The encoded protein is CASSPWGAGAYEQYF.

The V call is TRBV18, the J call TRBJ2-7; 7 bases fit TRBD2. CDR3 length: 15 residues. With 2 bases clipped from V and 12 bases from J, the junction kept 16 bases outside the gene matches. CDR1 and CDR2 (germline): KGHSH, LQKENI. CDR3 region: CASSPYETSSNPGYF. The DNA for the CDR3 is TGTGCCAGCTCACCATATGAGACTAGCAGCAACCCGGGGTACTTC.

This sequence joins TRBV15 and TRBJ1-5; no reliable D call. From germline, CDR1 is LNHNV and CDR2 YYDKDF (reference sequence). The V end was cut by 1 base, the J end by 4 bases, with 11 bases between. CDR3 size: 15 residues. The CDR3 loop is CATSRARSGNQPQHF. In DNA, the CDR3 is TGTGCCACCAGCAGAGCCAGGAGCGGGAATCAGCCCCAGCATTTT.

This clonotype was counted between two and nine times. The V and J genes are TRBV7-3 and TRBJ2-1, with D perhaps matching TRBD1 or TRBD2 (5 bases each). V lost 5 bases and J lost 6, with 20 bases in between. Looked up from germline, CDR1 is SGHTA and CDR2 is FQGTGA. This CDR3 is built from 16 residues. The CDR3 sequence: CASSAQTGTAINEQFF. DNA of the CDR3: TGTGCCAGCAGCGCCCAAACCGGGACGGCCATCAATGAGCAGTTCTTC.

This rearrangement joins TRBV20-1 to TRBJ1-1, with D possibly being TRBD1 (5 bases). The CDR3 extends over 15 amino acids. Trimming cost V 3 bases and J 5 bases, with 19 bases left between them. Germline CDR1 is DFQATT and CDR2 is SNEGSKA (reference sequence). The CDR3 DNA sequence: TGCAGTGCTAGTGAAACCTCCGAGGGGCATACTGAAGCTTTCTTT. This codes for CSASETSEGHTEAFF.

This chain connects TRBV20-1 to TRBJ2-1; the D gene could be TRBD1 or TRBD2 (6 bases each). The CDR3 runs 15 residues. V dropped 3 bases and J dropped 5 bases, with 17 bases sitting between them. Germline assignment: CDR1 DFQATT and CDR2 SNEGSKA (reference sequence). The CDR3: CSASLLGGRDNEQFF. The CDR3 nucleotides read TGCAGTGCTAGTTTACTTGGGGGGCGAGACAATGAGCAGTTCTTC.

The chain has TRBV4-3 and TRBJ2-3; D is undetermined. The CDR3 length is 13 residues. Germline CDR1 reads LGHNA; CDR2 reads YSLEER. Trimming removed 3 bases from V and 6 bases from J, with 10 bases in between. This CDR3 reads CASSQTVVDTQYF. The CDR3 region has the DNA TGCGCCAGCAGCCAGACGGTGGTCGATACGCAGTATTTT.